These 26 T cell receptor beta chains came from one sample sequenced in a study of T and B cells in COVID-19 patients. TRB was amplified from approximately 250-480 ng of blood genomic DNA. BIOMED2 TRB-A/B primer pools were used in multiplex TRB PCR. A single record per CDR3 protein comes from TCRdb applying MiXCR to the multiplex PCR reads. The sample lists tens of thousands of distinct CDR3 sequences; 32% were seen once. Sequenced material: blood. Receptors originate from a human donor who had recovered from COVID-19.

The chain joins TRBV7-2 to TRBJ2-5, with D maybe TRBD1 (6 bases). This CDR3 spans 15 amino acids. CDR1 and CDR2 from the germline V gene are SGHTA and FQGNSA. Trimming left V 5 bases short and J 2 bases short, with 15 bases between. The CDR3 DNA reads TGTGCCAGCAGCCCCCGGACAGAAATTCAAGAGACCCAGTACTTC. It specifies CASSPRTEIQETQYF.

This chain's CDR3 is CSARERLAGHTDTQYF. CDR3 nucleotides: TGCAGTGCTAGAGAGCGACTAGCGGGGCACACAGATACGCAGTATTTT. This sequence joins TRBV20-1 and TRBJ2-3; 11 bases are a match to TRBD2. The trim removed 0 bases at V and 2 bases at J, leaving 4 bases unmatched. Germline V gene lookup returns CDR1 DFQATT and CDR2 SNEGSKA (reference sequence). The CDR3 contains 16 residues.

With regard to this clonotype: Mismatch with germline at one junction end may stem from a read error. The CDR3 loop reads CVSSFVGGYGANVLTF. The DNA of the CDR3 is TGTGTCAGCAGTTTTGTGGGAGGGTACGGGGCCAACGTCCTGACTTTC. The chain uses TRBV6-5 and TRBJ2-6; 7 bases are shared with TRBD2. CDR3 size: 16 residues. Germline-derived CDR1 and CDR2 are MNHEY and SVGAGI.

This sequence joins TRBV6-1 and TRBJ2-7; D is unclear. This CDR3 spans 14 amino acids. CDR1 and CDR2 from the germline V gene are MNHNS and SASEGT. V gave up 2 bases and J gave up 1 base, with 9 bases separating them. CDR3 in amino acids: CASSELGLSYEQYF. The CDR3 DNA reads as TGTGCCAGCAGTGAACTAGGTCTATCCTACGAGCAGTACTTC.

In DNA form, the CDR3 reads TGTGCCAGCAGTTACTCTTTTACAAGGCCCTACGAGCAGTACTTC. Its translation: CASSYSFTRPYEQYF. V gene TRBV6-5 combines with J gene TRBJ2-7; D is ambiguous. V was pared by 0 bases and J by 2 bases, with 11 bases between. The CDR3 has 15 amino acids. The germline CDR1 and CDR2 sequences are MNHEY and SVGAGI.

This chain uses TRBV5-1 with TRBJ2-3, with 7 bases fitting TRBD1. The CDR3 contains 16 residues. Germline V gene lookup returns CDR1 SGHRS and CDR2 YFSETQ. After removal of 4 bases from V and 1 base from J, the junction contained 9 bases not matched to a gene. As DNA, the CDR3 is TGCGCCAGCAGCGAACCCCAGGGGGAAGGCACAGATACGCAGTATTTT. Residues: CASSEPQGEGTDTQYF. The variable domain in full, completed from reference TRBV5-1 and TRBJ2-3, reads KAGVTQTPRYLIKTRGQQVTLSCSPISGHRSVSWYQQTPGQGLQFLFEYFSETQRNKGNFPGRFSGRQFSNSRSEMNVSTLELGDSALYLCASSEPQGEGTDTQYFGPGTRLTVL.

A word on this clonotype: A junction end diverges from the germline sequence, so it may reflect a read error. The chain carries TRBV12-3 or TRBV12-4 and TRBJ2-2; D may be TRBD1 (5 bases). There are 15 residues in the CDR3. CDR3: CASSLLRANTGELFF. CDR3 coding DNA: TGTGCCAGCAGTTTACTCAGGGCGAATACCGGGGAGCTGTTTTTT.

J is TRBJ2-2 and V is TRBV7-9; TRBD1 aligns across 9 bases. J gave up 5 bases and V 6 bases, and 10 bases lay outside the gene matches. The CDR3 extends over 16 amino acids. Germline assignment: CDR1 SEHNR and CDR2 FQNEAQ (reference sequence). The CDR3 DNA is TGTGCCAGCAGTCCTCCGGGACAGGGAGTTACCGGGGAGCTGTTTTTT. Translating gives CASSPPGQGVTGELFF.

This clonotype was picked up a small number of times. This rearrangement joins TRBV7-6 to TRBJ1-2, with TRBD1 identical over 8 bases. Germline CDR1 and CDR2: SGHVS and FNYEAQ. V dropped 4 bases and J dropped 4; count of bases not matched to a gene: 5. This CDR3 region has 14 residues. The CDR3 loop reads CASSSGQGGYGYTF. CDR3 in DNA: TGTGCCAGCAGCTCCGGACAGGGTGGCTATGGCTACACCTTC.

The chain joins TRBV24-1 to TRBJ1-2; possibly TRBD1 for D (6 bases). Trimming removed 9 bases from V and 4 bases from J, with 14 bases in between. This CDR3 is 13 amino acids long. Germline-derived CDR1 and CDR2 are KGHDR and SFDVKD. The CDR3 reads CATRLRGPYGYTF. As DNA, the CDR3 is TGTGCCACCCGCCTCAGGGGCCCCTATGGCTACACCTTC.

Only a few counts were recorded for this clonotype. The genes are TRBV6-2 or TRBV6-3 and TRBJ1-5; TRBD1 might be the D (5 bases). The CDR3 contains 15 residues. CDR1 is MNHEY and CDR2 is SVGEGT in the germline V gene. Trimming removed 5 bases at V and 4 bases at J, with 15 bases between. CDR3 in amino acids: CASSPLGVRNQPQHF. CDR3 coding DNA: TGTGCCAGCAGTCCGCTAGGGGTGAGAAATCAGCCCCAGCATTTT.

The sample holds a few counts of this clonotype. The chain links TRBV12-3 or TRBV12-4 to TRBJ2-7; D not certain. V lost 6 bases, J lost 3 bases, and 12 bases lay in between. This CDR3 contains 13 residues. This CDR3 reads CASSPDGYYEQYF. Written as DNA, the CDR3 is TGTGCCAGCAGCCCCGACGGTTACTACGAGCAGTACTTC.

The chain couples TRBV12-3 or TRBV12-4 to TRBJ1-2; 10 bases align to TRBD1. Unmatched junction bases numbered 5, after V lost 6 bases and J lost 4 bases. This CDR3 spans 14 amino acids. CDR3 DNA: TGTGCCAGCAGGAGACAGGGGGCCCGCTATGGCTACACCTTC. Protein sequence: CASRRQGARYGYTF.

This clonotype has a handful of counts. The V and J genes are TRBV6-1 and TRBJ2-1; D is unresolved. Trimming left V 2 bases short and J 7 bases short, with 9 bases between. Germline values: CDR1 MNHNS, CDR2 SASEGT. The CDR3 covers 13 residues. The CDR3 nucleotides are TGTGCCAGCAGTGAATTCCCCAAGAATGAGCAGTTCTTC. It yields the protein CASSEFPKNEQFF.

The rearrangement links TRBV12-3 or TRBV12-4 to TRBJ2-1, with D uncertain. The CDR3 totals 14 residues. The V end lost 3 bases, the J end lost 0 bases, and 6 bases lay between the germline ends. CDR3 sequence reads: CASSFVSSYNEQFF. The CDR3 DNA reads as TGTGCCAGCAGTTTCGTGAGCTCCTACAATGAGCAGTTCTTC.

CDR3 loop: CATSDLSRTPLNSPLHF. The CDR3 region has the DNA TGTGCCACCAGTGATTTGTCAAGGACACCTCTTAATTCACCCCTCCACTTT. The rearrangement uses TRBV24-1 and TRBJ1-6; TRBD1 might be the D (5 bases). Trimming shortened V by 0 bases and J by 6 bases, and 14 bases separated the two germline ends. The length of the CDR3 is 17 residues. The germline gives CDR1 KGHDR, CDR2 SFDVKD.

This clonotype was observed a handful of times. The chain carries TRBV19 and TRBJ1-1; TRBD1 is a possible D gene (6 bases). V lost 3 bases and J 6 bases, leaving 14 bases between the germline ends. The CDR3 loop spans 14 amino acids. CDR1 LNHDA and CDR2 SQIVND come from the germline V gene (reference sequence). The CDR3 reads CASSITGAGAEAFF. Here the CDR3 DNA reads TGTGCCAGTAGTATCACCGGGGCAGGGGCTGAAGCTTTCTTT.

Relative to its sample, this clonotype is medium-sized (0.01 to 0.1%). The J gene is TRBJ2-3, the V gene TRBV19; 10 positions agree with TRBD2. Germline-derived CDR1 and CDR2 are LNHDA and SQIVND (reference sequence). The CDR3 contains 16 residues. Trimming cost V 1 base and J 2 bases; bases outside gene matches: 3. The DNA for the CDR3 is TGTGCCAGTAGTATAGGCCTAGCGGGGGTCACAGATACGCAGTATTTT. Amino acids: CASSIGLAGVTDTQYF.

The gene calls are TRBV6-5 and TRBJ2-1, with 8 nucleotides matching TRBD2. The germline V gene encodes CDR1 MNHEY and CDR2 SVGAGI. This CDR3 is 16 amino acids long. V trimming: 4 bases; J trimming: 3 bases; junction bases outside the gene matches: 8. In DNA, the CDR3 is TGTGCCAGCAGTTCCCGGGGAGCGGGAGTCTACAATGAGCAGTTCTTC. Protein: CASSSRGAGVYNEQFF.

The chain's CDR3 is CASRFVAGTSNEQFF. CDR3 coding DNA: TGTGCCAGCAGGTTCGTCGCGGGGACGTCCAATGAGCAGTTCTTC. The rearrangement links TRBV7-9 to TRBJ2-1, with D perhaps matching TRBD2 (6 bases). CDR3 size: 15 residues. V lost 6 bases and J lost 6, with 18 bases in between. Germline lookup yields CDR1 SEHNR and CDR2 FQNEAQ (reference sequence).

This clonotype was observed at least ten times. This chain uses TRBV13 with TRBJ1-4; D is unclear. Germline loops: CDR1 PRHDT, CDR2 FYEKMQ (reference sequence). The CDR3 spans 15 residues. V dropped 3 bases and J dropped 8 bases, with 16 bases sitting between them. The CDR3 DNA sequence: TGTGCCAGCAGCTTCACAGAGGAACATCGCGAAAAACTGTTTTTT. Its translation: CASSFTEEHREKLFF. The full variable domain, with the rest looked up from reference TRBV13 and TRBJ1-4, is AAGVIQSPRHLIKEKRETATLKCYPIPRHDTVYWYQQGPGQDPQFLISFYEKMQSDKGSIPDRFSAQQFSDYHSELNMSSLELGDSALYFCASSFTEEHREKLFFGSGTQLSVL.

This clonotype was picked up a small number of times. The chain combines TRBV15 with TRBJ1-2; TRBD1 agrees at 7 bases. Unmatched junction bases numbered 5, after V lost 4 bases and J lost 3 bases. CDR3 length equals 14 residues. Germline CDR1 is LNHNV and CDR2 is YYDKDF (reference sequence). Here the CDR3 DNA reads TGTGCCACCAGCATCGCAGGGGGGCACTATGGCTACACCTTC. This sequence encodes CATSIAGGHYGYTF.

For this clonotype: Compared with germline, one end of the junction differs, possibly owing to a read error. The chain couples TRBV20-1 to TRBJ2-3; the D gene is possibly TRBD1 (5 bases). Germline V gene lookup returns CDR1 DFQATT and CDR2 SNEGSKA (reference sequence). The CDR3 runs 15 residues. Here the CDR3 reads CSARGWSGITDTQYF. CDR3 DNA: TGCAGTGCCAGAGGTTGGTCAGGGATCACAGATACGCAGTATTTT.

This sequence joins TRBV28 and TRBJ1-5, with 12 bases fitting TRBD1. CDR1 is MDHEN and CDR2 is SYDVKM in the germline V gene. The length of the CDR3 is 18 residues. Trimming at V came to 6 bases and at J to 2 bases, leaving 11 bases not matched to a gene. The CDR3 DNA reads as TGTGCCAGCAGGTCCAAGGGACAGGGGGCTAGGGGCAATCAGCCCCAGCATTTT. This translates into CASRSKGQGARGNQPQHF.

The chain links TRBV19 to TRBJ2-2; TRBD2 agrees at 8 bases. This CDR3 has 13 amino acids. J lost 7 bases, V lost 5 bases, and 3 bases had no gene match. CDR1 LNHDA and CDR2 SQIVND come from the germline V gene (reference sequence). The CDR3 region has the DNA TGTGCCAGTAGTTCGGGAGGGGGCGGGGAGCTGTTTTTT. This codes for CASSSGGGGELFF.

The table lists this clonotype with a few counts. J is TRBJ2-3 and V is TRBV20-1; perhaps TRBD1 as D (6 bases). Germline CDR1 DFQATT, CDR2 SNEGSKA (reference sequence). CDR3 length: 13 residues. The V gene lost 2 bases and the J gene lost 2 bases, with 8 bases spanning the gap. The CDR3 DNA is TGCAGTGCTAGATCAGGGGCCACAGATACGCAGTATTTT. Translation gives CSARSGATDTQYF.